This T cell receptor beta chain was observed in a study of regulatory T cells in long-lasting Graves disease. Regarding time point: newly diagnosed GD, antithyroid drugs for less than 3 months. After RNA was extracted from PBMCs, the TCR library was made from it. Trimming cost V 6 bases and J 0 bases; bases outside gene matches: 8. This CDR3 is 16 amino acids long. Germline V gene sequence: CDR1 ENHRY, CDR2 SYGVKD. In building TCR beta libraries, iRepertoire HTBI primers were used together with Arm-PCR of CDR3 regions. TCRdb reprocessed the multiplex PCR reads with MiXCR, giving one entry per CDR3 protein. The table shows roughly 350,000 distinct CDR3 sequences, with 16% occurring only once. These records were also assigned to another study, of T cells in Graves' hyperthyroidism and ophthalmopathy.

The sequence was obtained from a man in his forties or fifties with Graves disease. The specimen comprised peripheral blood mononuclear cells (PBMCs), sampled at new diagnosis, from a patient treated with antithyroid drugs. The chain recombines TRBV10-3 with TRBJ2-1; 7 nucleotides match TRBD1. CDR3 coding DNA: TGTGCCATCAGCTTCTCGGGGACAGTCTCCTACAATGAGCAGTTCTTC. It translates to CAISFSGTVSYNEQFF.